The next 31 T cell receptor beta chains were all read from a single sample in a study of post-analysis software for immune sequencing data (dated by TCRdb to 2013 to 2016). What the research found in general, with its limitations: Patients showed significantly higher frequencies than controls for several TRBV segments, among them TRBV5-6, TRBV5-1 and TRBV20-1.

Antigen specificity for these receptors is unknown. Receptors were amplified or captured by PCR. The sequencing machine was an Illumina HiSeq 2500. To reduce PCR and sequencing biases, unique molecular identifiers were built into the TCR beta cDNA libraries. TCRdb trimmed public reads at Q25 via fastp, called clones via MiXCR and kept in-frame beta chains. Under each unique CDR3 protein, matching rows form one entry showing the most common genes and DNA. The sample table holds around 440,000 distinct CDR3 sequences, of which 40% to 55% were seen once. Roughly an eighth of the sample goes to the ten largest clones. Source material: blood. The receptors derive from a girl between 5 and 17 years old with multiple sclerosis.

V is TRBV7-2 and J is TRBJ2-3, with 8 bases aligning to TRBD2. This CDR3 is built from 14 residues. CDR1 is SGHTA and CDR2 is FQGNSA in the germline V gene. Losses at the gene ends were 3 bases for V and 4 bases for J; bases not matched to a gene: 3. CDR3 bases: TGTGCCAGCAGCTTTGCGGGAGGCCCAGATACGCAGTATTTT. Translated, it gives CASSFAGGPDTQYF.

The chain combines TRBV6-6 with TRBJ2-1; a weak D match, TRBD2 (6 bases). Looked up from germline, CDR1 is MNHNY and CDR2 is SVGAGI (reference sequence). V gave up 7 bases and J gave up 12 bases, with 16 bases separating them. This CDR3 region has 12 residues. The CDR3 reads CASTRGSGLQFF. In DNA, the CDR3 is TGTGCCAGCACCCGGGGGAGCGGACTGCAGTTCTTC.

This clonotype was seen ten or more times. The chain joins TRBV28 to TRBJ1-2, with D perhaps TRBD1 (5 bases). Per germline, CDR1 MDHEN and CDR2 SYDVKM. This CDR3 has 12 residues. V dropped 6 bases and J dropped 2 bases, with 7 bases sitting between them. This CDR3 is CASRAGNYGYTF. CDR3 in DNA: TGTGCCAGCAGAGCAGGGAACTATGGCTACACCTTC.

CDR3 residues: CASSADRSVSDTQYF. CDR3 DNA: TGTGCCAGCAGTGCGGATCGAAGTGTATCAGATACGCAGTATTTT. This chain joins TRBV25-1 and TRBJ2-3, with no clear D. The CDR3 runs to 15 residues. The germline CDR1 and CDR2 sequences are MGHDK and SYGVNS. Deletions cut 4 bases from V and 4 bases from J, with 15 bases between.

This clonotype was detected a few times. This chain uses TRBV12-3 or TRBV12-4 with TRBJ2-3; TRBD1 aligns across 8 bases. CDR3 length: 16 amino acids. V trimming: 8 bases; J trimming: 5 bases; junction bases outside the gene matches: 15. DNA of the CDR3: TGTGCCAGCCGACGAGATCCCTCAGGGGGCGTAGATACGCAGTATTTT. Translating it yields CASRRDPSGGVDTQYF.

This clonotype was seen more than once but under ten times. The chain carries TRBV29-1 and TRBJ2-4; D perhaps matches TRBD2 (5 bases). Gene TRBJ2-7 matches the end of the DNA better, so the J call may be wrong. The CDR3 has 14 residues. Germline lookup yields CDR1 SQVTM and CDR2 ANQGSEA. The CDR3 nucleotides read TGCAGCGTTGTATCCGGGGTCTCAAACTACGAGCAGTACTTC. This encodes CSVVSGVSNYEQYF.

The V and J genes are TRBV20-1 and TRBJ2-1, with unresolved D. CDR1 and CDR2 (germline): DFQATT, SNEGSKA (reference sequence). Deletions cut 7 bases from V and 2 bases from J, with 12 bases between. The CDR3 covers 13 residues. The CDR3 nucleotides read TGCAGTGTTCAGACCAGGACCTACAATGAGCAGTTCTTC. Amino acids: CSVQTRTYNEQFF.

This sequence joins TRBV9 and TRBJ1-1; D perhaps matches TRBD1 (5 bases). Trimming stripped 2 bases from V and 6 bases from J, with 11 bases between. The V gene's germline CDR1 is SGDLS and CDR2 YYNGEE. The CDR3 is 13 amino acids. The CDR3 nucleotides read TGTGCCAGCAGCGTCGGGGGAAGCGCTGAAGCTTTCTTT. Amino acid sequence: CASSVGGSAEAFF.

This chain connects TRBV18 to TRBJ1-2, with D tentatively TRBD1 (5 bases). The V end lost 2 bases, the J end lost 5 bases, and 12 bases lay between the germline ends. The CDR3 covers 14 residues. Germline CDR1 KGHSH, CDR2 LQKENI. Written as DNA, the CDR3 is TGTGCCAGCTCACCATCGACAGTGGAATATGGCTACACCTTC. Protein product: CASSPSTVEYGYTF.

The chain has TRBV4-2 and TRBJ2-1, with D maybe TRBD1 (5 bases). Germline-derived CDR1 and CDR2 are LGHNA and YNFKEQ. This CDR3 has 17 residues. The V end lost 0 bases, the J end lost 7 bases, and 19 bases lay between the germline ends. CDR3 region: CASSQDRGRGVLNEQFF. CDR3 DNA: TGTGCCAGCAGCCAAGATCGAGGTAGGGGCGTTTTGAATGAGCAGTTCTTC.

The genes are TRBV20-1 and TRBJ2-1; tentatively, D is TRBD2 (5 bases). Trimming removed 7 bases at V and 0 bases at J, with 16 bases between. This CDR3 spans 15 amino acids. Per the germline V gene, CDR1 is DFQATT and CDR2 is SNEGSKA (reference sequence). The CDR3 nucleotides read TGCAGTGTCAACCCGAGCGGAGGCTCCTACAATGAGCAGTTCTTC. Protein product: CSVNPSGGSYNEQFF.

The DNA for the CDR3 is TGTGCCAGCAGTTCCCGACAGGTTGGCTCACCCCTCCACTTT. It yields the protein CASSSRQVGSPLHF. This chain connects TRBV12-3 or TRBV12-4 to TRBJ1-6, with D perhaps TRBD1 (6 bases). The CDR3 is made up of 14 amino acids. V gave up 4 bases and J gave up 10 bases, with 14 bases separating them.

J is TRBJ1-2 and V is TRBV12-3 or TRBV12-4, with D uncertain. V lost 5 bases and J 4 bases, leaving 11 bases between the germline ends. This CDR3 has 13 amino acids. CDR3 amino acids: CASSPNGRYGYTF. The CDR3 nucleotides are TGTGCCAGCAGTCCGAACGGCCGCTATGGCTACACCTTC.

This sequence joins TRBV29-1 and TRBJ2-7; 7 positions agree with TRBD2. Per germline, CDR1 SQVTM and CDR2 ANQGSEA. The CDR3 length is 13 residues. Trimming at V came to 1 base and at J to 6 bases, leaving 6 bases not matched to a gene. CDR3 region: CSVEVGGSGEQYF. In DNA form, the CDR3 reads TGCAGCGTTGAAGTGGGGGGGTCAGGCGAGCAGTACTTC.

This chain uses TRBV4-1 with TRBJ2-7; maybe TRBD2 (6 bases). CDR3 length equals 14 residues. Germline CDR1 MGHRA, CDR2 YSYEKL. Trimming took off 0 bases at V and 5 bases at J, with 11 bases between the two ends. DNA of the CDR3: TGCGCCAGCAGCCAAGATCGACTAGTCCACGAGCAGTACTTC. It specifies CASSQDRLVHEQYF.

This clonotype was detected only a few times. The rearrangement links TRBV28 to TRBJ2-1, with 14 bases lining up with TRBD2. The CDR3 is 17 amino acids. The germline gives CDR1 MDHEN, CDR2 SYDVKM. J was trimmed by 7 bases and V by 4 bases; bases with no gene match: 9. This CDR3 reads CASSSMTSGRALNEQFF. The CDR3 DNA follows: TGTGCCAGCAGTTCAATGACTAGCGGGAGGGCCCTGAATGAGCAGTTCTTC.

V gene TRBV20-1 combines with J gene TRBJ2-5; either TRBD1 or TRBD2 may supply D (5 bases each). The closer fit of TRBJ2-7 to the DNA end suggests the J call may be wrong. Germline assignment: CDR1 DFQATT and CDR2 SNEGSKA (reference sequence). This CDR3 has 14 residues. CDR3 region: CSAYFRGPPYEQYF. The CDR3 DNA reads TGCAGTGCTTACTTCCGGGGCCCTCCTTACGAGCAGTACTTC.

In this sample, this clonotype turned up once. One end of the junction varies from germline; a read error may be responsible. The CDR3 protein is CASSPRRGTGTQYF. CDR3 DNA: TGTGCCAGCAGCCCGAGGAGGGGCACAGGTACGCAGTATTTT. The chain joins TRBV4-2 to TRBJ2-3, with a weak D call TRBD2 (6 bases). Germline V lookup: CDR1 LGHNA, CDR2 YNFKEQ. This CDR3 is 14 amino acids long.

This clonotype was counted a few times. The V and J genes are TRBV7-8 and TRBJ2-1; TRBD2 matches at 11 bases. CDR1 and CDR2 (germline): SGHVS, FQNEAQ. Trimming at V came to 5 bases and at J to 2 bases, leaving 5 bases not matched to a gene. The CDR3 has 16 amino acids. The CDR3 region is CASSPSGRIPYNEQFF. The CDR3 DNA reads TGTGCCAGCAGCCCTAGCGGGAGGATACCCTACAATGAGCAGTTCTTC.

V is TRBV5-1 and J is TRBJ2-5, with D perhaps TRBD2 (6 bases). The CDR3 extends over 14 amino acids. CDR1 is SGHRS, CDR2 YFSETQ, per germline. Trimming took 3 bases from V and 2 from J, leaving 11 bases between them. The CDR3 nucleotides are TGCGCCAGCAGCTCTCTAGCGATTCAAGAGACCCAGTACTTC. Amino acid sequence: CASSSLAIQETQYF.

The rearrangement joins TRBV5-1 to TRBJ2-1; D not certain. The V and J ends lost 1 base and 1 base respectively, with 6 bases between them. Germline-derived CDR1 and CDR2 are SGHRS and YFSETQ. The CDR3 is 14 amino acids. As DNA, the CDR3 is TGCGCCAGCAGCTTGAACCCATCCTACAATGAGCAGTTCTTC. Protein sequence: CASSLNPSYNEQFF. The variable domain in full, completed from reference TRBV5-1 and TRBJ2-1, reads KAGVTQTPRYLIKTRGQQVTLSCSPISGHRSVSWYQQTPGQGLQFLFEYFSETQRNKGNFPGRFSGRQFSNSRSEMNVSTLELGDSALYLCASSLNPSYNEQFFGPGTRLTVL.

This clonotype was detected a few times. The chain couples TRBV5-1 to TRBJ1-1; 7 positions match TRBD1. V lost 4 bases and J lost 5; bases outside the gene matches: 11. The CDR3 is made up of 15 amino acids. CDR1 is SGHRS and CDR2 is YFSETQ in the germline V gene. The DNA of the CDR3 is TGCGCCAGCAGCCCCCCGGCAGGGGGAGTGACTGAAGCTTTCTTT. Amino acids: CASSPPAGGVTEAFF.

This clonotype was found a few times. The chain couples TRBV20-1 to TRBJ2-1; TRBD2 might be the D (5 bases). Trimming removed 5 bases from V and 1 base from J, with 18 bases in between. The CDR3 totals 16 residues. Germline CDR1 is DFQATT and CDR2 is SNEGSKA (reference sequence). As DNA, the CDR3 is TGCAGTGCTCCCCTTGGGTGGGAGAGATCCTACAATGAGCAGTTCTTC. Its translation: CSAPLGWERSYNEQFF.

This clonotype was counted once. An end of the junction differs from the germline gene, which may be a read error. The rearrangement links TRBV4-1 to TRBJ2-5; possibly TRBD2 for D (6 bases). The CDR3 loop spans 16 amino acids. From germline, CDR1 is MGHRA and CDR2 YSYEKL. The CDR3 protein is CACSQDLRGGRETQYF. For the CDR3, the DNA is TGCGCCTGCAGCCAAGATCTTCGGGGAGGAAGGGAGACCCAGTACTTC.

Here the CDR3 DNA reads TGCGCCAGCAGCCTCGTGTCGAACACTGAAGCTTTCTTT. Protein product: CASSLVSNTEAFF. This chain uses TRBV5-1 with TRBJ1-1, with D unresolved. This CDR3 region has 13 residues. Between the trimmed V and J ends, which lost 4 bases and 1 base, there was a span of 8 bases. Looked up from germline, CDR1 is SGHRS and CDR2 is YFSETQ.

The CDR3 is CASSGERLDTQYF. The DNA of the CDR3 is TGTGCCAGCAGTGGGGAGAGATTAGATACGCAGTATTTT. The chain links TRBV2 to TRBJ2-3, with a possible D match to TRBD2 (5 bases). Germline values: CDR1 SNHLY, CDR2 FYNNEI. Trimming stripped 4 bases from V and 5 bases from J, with 10 bases between. This CDR3 has 13 residues.

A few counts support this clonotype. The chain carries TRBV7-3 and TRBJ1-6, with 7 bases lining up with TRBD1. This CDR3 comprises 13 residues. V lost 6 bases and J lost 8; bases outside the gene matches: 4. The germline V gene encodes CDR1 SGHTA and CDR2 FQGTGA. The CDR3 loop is CASRTGRDSPLHF. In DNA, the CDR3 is TGTGCCAGCAGGACAGGGAGGGATTCACCCCTCCACTTT.

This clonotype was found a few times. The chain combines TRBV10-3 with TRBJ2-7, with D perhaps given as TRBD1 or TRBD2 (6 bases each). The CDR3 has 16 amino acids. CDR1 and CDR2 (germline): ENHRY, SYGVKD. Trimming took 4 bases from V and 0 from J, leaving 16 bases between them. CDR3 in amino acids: CAISAEGGMISYEQYF. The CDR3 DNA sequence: TGTGCCATCAGTGCAGAAGGGGGGATGATCTCCTACGAGCAGTACTTC.

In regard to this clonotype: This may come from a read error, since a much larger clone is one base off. The CDR3 DNA sequence: TGTGCCTGCAGCTTGGGACAGATCTACGAGCAGTACTTC. Residues: CACSLGQIYEQYF. J is TRBJ2-5 and V is TRBV11-2; the match to TRBD1 covers 7 bases. The DNA end is more similar to TRBJ2-7, so the J call may be wrong. Germline-derived CDR1 and CDR2 are SGHAT and FQNNGV. This CDR3 comprises 13 residues.

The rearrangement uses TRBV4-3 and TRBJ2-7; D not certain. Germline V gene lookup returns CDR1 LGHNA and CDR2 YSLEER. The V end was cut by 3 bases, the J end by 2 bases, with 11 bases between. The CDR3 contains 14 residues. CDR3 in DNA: TGCGCCAGCAGCCAGGATATGCAGCCCTACGAGCAGTACTTC. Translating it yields CASSQDMQPYEQYF.

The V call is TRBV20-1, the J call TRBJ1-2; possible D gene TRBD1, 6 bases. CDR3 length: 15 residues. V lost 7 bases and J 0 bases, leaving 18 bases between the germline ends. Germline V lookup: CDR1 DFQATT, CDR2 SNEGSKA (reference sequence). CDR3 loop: CSGGPAGNPNYGYTF. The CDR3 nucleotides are TGCAGTGGGGGGCCCGCCGGGAATCCTAACTATGGCTACACCTTC.